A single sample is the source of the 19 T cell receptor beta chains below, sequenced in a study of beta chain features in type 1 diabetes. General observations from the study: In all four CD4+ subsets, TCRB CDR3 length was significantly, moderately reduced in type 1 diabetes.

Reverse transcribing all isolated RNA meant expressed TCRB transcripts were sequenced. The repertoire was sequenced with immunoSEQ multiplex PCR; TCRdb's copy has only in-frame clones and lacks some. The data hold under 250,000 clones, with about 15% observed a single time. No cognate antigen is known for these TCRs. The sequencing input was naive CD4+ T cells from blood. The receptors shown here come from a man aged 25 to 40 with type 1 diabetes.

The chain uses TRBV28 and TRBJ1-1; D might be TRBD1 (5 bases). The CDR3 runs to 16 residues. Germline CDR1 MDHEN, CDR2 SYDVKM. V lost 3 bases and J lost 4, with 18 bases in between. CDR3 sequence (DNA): TGTGCCAGCAGTTTCCAGGGAGGTCATGGCGGCACTGAAGCTTTCTTT. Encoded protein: CASSFQGGHGGTEAFF.

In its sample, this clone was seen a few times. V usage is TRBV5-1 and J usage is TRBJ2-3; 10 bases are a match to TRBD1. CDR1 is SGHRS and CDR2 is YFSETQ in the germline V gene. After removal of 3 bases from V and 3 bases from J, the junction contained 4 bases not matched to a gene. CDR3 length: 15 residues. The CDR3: CASSWGQGLTDTQYF. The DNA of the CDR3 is TGCGCCAGCAGCTGGGGACAGGGGTTAACAGATACGCAGTATTTT.

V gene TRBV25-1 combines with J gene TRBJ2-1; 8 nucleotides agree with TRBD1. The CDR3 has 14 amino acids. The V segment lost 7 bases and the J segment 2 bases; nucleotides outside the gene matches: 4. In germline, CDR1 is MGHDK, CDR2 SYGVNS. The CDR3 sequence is CASTRTGPYNEQFF. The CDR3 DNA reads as TGTGCCAGCACTCGGACAGGGCCCTACAATGAGCAGTTCTTC. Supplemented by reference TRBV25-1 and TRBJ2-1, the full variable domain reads EADIYQTPRYLVIGTGKKITLECSQTMGHDKMYWYQQDPGMELHLIHYSYGVNSTEKGDLSSESTVSRIRTEHFPLTLESARPSHTSQYLCASTRTGPYNEQFFGPGTRLTVL.

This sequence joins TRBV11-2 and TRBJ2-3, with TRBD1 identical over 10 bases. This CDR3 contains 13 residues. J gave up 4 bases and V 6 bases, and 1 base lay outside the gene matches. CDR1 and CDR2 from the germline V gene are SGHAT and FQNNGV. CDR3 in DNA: TGTGCCAGCAGGGGGACAGGGGCAGATACGCAGTATTTT. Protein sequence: CASRGTGADTQYF. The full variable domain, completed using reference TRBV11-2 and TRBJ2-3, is EAGVAQSPRYKIIEKRQSVAFWCNPISGHATLYWYQQILGQGPKLLIQFQNNGVVDDSQLPKDRFSAERLKGVDSTLKIQPAKLEDSAVYLCASRGTGADTQYFGPGTRLTVL.

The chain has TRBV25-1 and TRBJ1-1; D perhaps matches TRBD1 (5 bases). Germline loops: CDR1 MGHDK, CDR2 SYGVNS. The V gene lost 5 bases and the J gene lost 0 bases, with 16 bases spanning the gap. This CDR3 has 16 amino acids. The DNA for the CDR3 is TGTGCCAGCAGTTCCTTAGGGGCCCTAATGAACACTGAAGCTTTCTTT. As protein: CASSSLGALMNTEAFF.

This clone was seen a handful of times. The CDR3 loop is CASSIGGANVLTF. DNA for the CDR3: TGTGCCAGTAGTATCGGTGGGGCCAACGTCCTGACTTTC. The chain recombines TRBV19 with TRBJ2-6, with unresolved D. Trimming left V 3 bases short and J 3 bases short, with 3 bases between. Germline V gene data show CDR1 as LNHDA and CDR2 as SQIVND (reference sequence). The CDR3 is 13 amino acids. Filled out from reference TRBV19 and TRBJ2-6, the complete variable domain reads DGGITQSPKYLFRKEGQNVTLSCEQNLNHDAMYWYRQDPGQGLRLIYYSQIVNDFQKGDIAEGYSVSREKKESFPLTVTSAQKNPTAFYLCASSIGGANVLTFGAGSRLTVL.

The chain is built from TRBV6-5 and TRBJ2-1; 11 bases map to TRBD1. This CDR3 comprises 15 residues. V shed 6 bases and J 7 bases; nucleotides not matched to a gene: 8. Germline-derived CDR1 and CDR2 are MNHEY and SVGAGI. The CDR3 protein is CASSRGGQGGNEQFF. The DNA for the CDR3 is TGTGCCAGCAGCCGAGGGGGACAGGGGGGAAATGAGCAGTTCTTC.

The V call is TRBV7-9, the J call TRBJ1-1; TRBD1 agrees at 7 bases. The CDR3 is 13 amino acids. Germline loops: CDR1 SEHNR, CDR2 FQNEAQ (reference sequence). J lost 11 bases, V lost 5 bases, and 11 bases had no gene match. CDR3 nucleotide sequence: TGTGCCAGCAGCGCGAGACAGGGCAGTTGGGCTTTCTTT. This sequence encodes CASSARQGSWAFF.

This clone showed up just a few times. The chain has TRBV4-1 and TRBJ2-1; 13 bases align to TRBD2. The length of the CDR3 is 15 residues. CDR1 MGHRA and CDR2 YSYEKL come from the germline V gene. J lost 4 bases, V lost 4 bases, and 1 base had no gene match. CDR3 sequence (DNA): TGCGCCAGCAGCCCGGGACTAGCGGGGTACAATGAGCAGTTCTTC. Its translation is CASSPGLAGYNEQFF.

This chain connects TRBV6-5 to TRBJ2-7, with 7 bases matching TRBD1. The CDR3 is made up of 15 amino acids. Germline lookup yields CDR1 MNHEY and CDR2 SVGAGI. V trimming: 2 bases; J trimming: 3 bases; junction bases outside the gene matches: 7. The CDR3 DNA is TGTGCCAGCAGTTACCGGGACAGTTCCTTCTACGAGCAGTACTTC. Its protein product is CASSYRDSSFYEQYF.

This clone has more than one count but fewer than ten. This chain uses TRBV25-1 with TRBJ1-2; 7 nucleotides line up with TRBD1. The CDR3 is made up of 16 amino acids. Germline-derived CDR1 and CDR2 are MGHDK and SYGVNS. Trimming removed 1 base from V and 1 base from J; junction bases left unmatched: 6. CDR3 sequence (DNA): TGTGCCAGCAGTGAATCCGTGCAGGGGGATAACTATGGCTACACCTTC. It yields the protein CASSESVQGDNYGYTF.

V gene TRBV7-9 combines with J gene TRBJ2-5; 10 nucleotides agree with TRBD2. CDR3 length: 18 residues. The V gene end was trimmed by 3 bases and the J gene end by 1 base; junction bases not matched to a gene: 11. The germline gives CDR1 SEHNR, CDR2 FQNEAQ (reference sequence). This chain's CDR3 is CASSLGTSDAFTQETQYF. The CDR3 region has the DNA TGTGCCAGCAGCTTGGGGACTAGCGACGCTTTTACCCAAGAGACCCAGTACTTC.

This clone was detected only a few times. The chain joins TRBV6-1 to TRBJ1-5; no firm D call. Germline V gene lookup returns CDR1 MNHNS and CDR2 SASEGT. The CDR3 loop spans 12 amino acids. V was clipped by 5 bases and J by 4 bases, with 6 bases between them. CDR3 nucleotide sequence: TGTGCCAGCAGTCGGGAAAATCAGCCCCAGCATTTT. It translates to CASSRENQPQHF.

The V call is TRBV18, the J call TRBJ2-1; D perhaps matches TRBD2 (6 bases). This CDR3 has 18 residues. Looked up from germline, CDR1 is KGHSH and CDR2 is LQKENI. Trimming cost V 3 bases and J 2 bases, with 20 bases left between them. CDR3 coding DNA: TGTGCCAGCTCACCCAATCCAACTAGCCCAATTACCTACAATGAGCAGTTCTTC. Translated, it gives CASSPNPTSPITYNEQFF.

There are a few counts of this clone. The CDR3 here is CAWNGGNPDGYTF. For the CDR3, the DNA is TGTGCCTGGAACGGCGGGAATCCAGATGGCTACACCTTC. V and J are TRBV30 and TRBJ1-2; D gene uncertain. The CDR3 is made up of 13 amino acids. Germline V CDR1 and CDR2: GTSNPN, SVGIG (reference sequence). V was pared by 4 bases and J by 6 bases, with 15 bases between.

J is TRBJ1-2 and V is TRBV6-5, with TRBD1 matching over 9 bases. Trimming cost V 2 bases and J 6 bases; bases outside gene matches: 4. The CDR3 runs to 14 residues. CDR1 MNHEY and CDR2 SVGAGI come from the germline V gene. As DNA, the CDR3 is TGTGCCAGCAGTTACGGGGACAGGGAGCATGGCTACACCTTC. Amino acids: CASSYGDREHGYTF.

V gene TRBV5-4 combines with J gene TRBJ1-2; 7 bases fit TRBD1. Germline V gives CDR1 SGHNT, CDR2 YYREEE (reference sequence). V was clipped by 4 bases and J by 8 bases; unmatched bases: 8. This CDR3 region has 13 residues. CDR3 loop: CASSGQDRGGYTF. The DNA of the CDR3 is TGTGCCAGCAGCGGACAGGACCGGGGAGGCTACACCTTC.

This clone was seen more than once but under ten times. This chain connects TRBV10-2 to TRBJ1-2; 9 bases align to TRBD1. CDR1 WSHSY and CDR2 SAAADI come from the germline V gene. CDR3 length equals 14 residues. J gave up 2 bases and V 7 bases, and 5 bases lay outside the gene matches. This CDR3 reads CASTLGQGNYGYTF. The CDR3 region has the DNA TGCGCCAGCACCCTAGGACAGGGGAACTATGGCTACACCTTC.

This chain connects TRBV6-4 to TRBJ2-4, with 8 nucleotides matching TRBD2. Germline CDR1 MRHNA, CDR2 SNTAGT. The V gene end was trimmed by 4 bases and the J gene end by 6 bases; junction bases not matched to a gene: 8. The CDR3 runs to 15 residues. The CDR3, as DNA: TGTGCCAGCAGTGCCCAAGCGGGAGTCGGAAACATTCAGTACTTC. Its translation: CASSAQAGVGNIQYF.